This T cell receptor beta chain was sequenced in a study of shared clonotypes between healthy human individuals. Study information: Ranging from 18 to 49 in age, donors were a couple of women and a few men.

The protocol was immunoSEQ multiplex PCR, while the TCRdb copy is restricted to in-frame clones and leaves out a portion. The profile shows approximately 2.5 million clones, roughly nine tenths of them singletons. Note on this clone: Its cognate antigen is unknown.

V lost 0 bases, J lost 5 bases, and 12 bases lay in between. Germline loops: CDR1 MGHRA, CDR2 YSYEKL. This CDR3 comprises 15 residues. Overall study findings and caveats: Across a handful of donors, naive CD4 shared roughly 5%, naive CD8 over 3%, memory CD4 roughly 2.1%, memory CD8 around 0.42%. An expected dependence of interdonor clonotype sharing on sequencing depth was noted.

The donors were all Caucasian adults (living in Nashville, Tennessee). The chain employs TRBV4-1 and TRBJ2-3; possible D gene TRBD2, 5 bases. Sequenced: naive CD4+ T cells sorted from blood. Subset reported: CD45RA+ positively selected. The receptor comes from a man between 18 and 35 years old in good health. CDR3 sequence reads: CASSQDRGWGDTQYF. In DNA, the CDR3 is TGCGCCAGCAGCCAAGATCGGGGTTGGGGAGATACGCAGTATTTT.